Listed here are 11 T cell receptor beta chains from one sample, sequenced in a study of T cell responses to AZD1222 COVID-19 vaccine. Only in-frame clones appear in the TCRdb table, and some are missing; sequencing was by immunoSEQ multiplex PCR. This sample has about 140,000 clones, with 75% to 95% found just once. The input for sequencing was peripheral blood, taken on day 0 of AZD1222 vaccination. The receptors here all came from an adult in good health.

The rearrangement links TRBV10-1 to TRBJ2-3; 7 bases fit TRBD2. Unmatched junction bases numbered 5, after V lost 2 bases and J lost 0 bases. Germline V gene sequence: CDR1 WNHNN, CDR2 SYGVQD (reference sequence). There are 16 residues in the CDR3. This chain's CDR3 is CASSEGLAASTDTQYF. CDR3 nucleotides: TGCGCCAGCAGTGAGGGGCTAGCGGCTAGCACAGATACGCAGTATTTT.

This clone has more than one count but fewer than ten. The chain couples TRBV6-5 to TRBJ1-5; no definite D call. Deletions cut 6 bases from V and 5 bases from J, with 11 bases between. This CDR3 has 13 amino acids. CDR1 is MNHEY and CDR2 is SVGAGI in the germline V gene. The CDR3 sequence is CASRGNSYQPQHF. CDR3 DNA: TGTGCCAGCAGGGGTAACTCTTATCAGCCCCAGCATTTT.

The V gene is TRBV6-5, the J gene TRBJ1-2; D call uncertain. The CDR3 spans 10 residues. V lost 5 bases, J lost 7 bases, and 5 bases lay in between. Germline V gene data show CDR1 as MNHEY and CDR2 as SVGAGI. Here the CDR3 reads CASSTIGYTF. The CDR3 region has the DNA TGTGCCAGCAGTACGATTGGCTACACCTTC.

The chain couples TRBV6-5 to TRBJ2-2; 7 bases align to TRBD1. The germline gives CDR1 MNHEY, CDR2 SVGAGI. The CDR3 extends over 12 amino acids. V lost 5 bases, J lost 9 bases, and 3 bases stayed unmatched. The CDR3, as DNA: TGTGCCAGCAGTCAGACAGGGCGGGAGCTGTTTTTT. Amino acids: CASSQTGRELFF.

This clone was recorded once. The chain combines TRBV5-1 with TRBJ1-3; unclear D gene. Germline V gives CDR1 SGHRS, CDR2 YFSETQ. This CDR3 is built from 15 residues. Trimming removed 0 bases at V and 0 bases at J, with 7 bases between. The CDR3 nucleotides are TGCGCCAGCAGCTTGGGGGAGAGCTCTGGAAACACCATATATTTT. Translated: CASSLGESSGNTIYF.

The chain uses TRBV2 and TRBJ2-5; a possible D gene is TRBD1 (6 bases). The germline gives CDR1 SNHLY, CDR2 FYNNEI. This CDR3 has 12 residues. Trimming pared 6 bases from V and 5 bases from J, leaving 10 bases between. CDR3 in amino acids: CASRQGAETQYF. The DNA for the CDR3 is TGTGCCAGCAGACAGGGTGCTGAGACCCAGTACTTC. Filled out from reference TRBV2 and TRBJ2-5, the complete variable domain reads EPEVTQTPSHQVTQMGQEVILRCVPISNHLYFYWYRQILGQKVEFLVSFYNNEISEKSEIFDDQFSVERPDGSNFTLKIRSTKLEDSAMYFCASRQGAETQYFGPGTRLLVL.

The chain joins TRBV2 to TRBJ1-2; D is ambiguous. CDR1 SNHLY and CDR2 FYNNEI come from the germline V gene. The CDR3 has 12 amino acids. The V gene lost 7 bases and the J gene lost 0 bases, with 6 bases spanning the gap. The CDR3 here is CASKRSNYGYTF. CDR3 DNA sequence: TGTGCCAGCAAGAGATCTAACTATGGCTACACCTTC.

This chain connects TRBV24-1 to TRBJ2-1; no clear D gene. Germline V lookup: CDR1 KGHDR, CDR2 SFDVKD. V lost 2 bases and J 8 bases, leaving 3 bases between the germline ends. The length of the CDR3 is 11 residues. CDR3 protein: CATSDWDEQFF. DNA of the CDR3: TGTGCCACCAGTGATTGGGATGAGCAGTTCTTC.

This rearrangement joins TRBV9 to TRBJ2-1; D gene uncertain. The CDR3 contains 15 residues. The germline V and J ends were trimmed by 1 base and 2 bases, with 10 bases remaining between them. Per the germline V gene, CDR1 is SGDLS and CDR2 is YYNGEE. The CDR3 sequence is CASSVTPHPYNEQFF. The CDR3 bases are TGTGCCAGCAGCGTAACCCCCCACCCCTACAATGAGCAGTTCTTC.

The chain couples TRBV5-1 to TRBJ2-3, with a weak D call TRBD2 (5 bases). The V gene's germline CDR1 is SGHRS and CDR2 YFSETQ. V shed 4 bases and J shed 1 base, with 10 bases lying between them. The CDR3 has 14 amino acids. CDR3 sequence (DNA): TGCGCCAGCAGCCTGGCGGGCCGCACAGATACGCAGTATTTT. This gives the protein CASSLAGRTDTQYF. Variable domain in full (rest from reference TRBV5-1 and TRBJ2-3): KAGVTQTPRYLIKTRGQQVTLSCSPISGHRSVSWYQQTPGQGLQFLFEYFSETQRNKGNFPGRFSGRQFSNSRSEMNVSTLELGDSALYLCASSLAGRTDTQYFGPGTRLTVL.

The rearrangement uses TRBV28 and TRBJ1-1; D is undetermined. From germline, CDR1 is MDHEN and CDR2 SYDVKM. The CDR3 totals 15 residues. V lost 1 base and J 0 bases, leaving 9 bases between the germline ends. The CDR3 DNA sequence: TGTGCCAGCAGTTTATTCCCGAGCCTGAACACTGAAGCTTTCTTT. Its translation is CASSLFPSLNTEAFF.